One and the same sample provided the 22 T cell receptor beta chains below, sequenced in a study of shared clonotypes between healthy human individuals. The naive CD8 subset, CD45RO-negative cells positively selected for CCR7, excluded terminally differentiated effector memory CD45RA+ cells. Profiled with immunoSEQ multiplex PCR; TCRdb holds only in-frame clones, not every one. The sample contains about 2.2 million clones, about 94% of which appear only once. Sequencing was done on a sample of naive CD8+ T cells from PBMCs. The source of these receptors is a man aged 18 to 30 in good health. Some clones in this sample may be carry-over from other donors' samples.

The V call is TRBV19, the J call TRBJ2-7; TRBD1 matches 10 bases. This CDR3 spans 14 amino acids. Germline V gene data show CDR1 as LNHDA and CDR2 as SQIVND (reference sequence). V lost 6 bases, J lost 6 bases, and 8 bases stayed unmatched. The CDR3 region is CASRTPGQGSEQYF. Written as DNA, the CDR3 is TGTGCCAGTAGAACCCCGGGACAGGGGTCCGAGCAGTACTTC.

In regard to this clone: Other nucleotide sequences from this sample produce the same CDR3. This chain uses TRBV7-8 with TRBJ2-7; 10 nucleotides agree with TRBD2. The CDR3 has 14 amino acids. V lost 4 bases to trimming and J lost 2 bases; unmatched junction nucleotides: 2. CDR1 and CDR2 from the germline V gene are SGHVS and FQNEAQ. The CDR3 reads CASSSSGRAYEQYF. The CDR3 DNA sequence: TGTGCCAGCAGCTCCAGCGGGAGGGCCTACGAGCAGTACTTC.

The gene calls are TRBV5-6 and TRBJ1-1; D is unclear. CDR1 SGHDT and CDR2 YYEEEE come from the germline V gene. The CDR3 covers 13 residues. V lost 4 bases and J 3 bases, leaving 10 bases between the germline ends. The CDR3 loop is CASSGRGHTEAFF. The CDR3 nucleotides read TGTGCCAGCAGCGGGCGTGGACACACTGAAGCTTTCTTT.

This clone appeared once. The rearrangement uses TRBV28 and TRBJ2-7; weak D call: TRBD1 (6 bases). CDR3 length: 14 residues. Trimming shortened V by 7 bases and J by 1 base, and 14 bases separated the two germline ends. Germline V gives CDR1 MDHEN, CDR2 SYDVKM. DNA for the CDR3: TGTGCCAGCACCCTATCACAGGGATCCTACGAGCAGTACTTC. It translates to CASTLSQGSYEQYF.

The chain is built from TRBV4-1 and TRBJ2-1; D might be TRBD1 (8 bases). Trimming stripped 0 bases from V and 8 bases from J, with 20 bases between. Germline V CDR1 and CDR2: MGHRA, YSYEKL. This CDR3 is 17 amino acids long. The CDR3 sequence is CASSQEFGTGAGHEQFF. DNA for the CDR3: TGCGCCAGCAGCCAAGAATTTGGGACAGGAGCGGGGCATGAGCAGTTCTTC.

The rearrangement uses TRBV9 and TRBJ2-5, with D possibly being TRBD1 or TRBD2 (7 bases each). The V end lost 9 bases, the J end lost 5 bases, and 23 bases lay between the germline ends. The germline CDR1 and CDR2 sequences are SGDLS and YYNGEE. The CDR3 is 15 residues long. The CDR3 is CAKWEGAMQTETQYF. The CDR3 DNA reads as TGTGCCAAGTGGGAGGGGGCGATGCAAACGGAGACCCAGTACTTC.

The V and J genes are TRBV5-6 and TRBJ1-5; D call uncertain. With 1 base removed from V and 7 bases from J, the gap between germline ends came to 12 bases. The germline V gene encodes CDR1 SGHDT and CDR2 YYEEEE. The CDR3 is 14 amino acids. This CDR3 reads CASSLWWSRQPQHF. The CDR3 DNA reads as TGTGCCAGCAGCTTGTGGTGGTCCCGACAGCCCCAGCATTTT.

V gene TRBV7-2 combines with J gene TRBJ2-7; either TRBD1 or TRBD2 may fit D (5 bases each). CDR1 is SGHTA and CDR2 is FQGNSA in the germline V gene. V lost 5 bases and J 2 bases, leaving 16 bases between the germline ends. The CDR3 sequence is 15 residues long. CDR3 region: CASSAPGRSAYEQYF. For the CDR3, the DNA is TGTGCCAGCAGCGCTCCGGGACGTTCCGCCTACGAGCAGTACTTC.

The chain links TRBV9 to TRBJ2-7; 10 bases map to TRBD2. The CDR3 length is 14 residues. V was pared by 3 bases and J by 4 bases, with 4 bases of the junction left unmatched. The germline V gene encodes CDR1 SGDLS and CDR2 YYNGEE. The CDR3 DNA follows: TGTGCCAGCAGCGCTAGCGGGAGCTTGTACGAGCAGTACTTC. Translation gives CASSASGSLYEQYF.

As concerns this clone: The sample has other DNA sequences that encode this CDR3 too. The chain employs TRBV11-2 and TRBJ2-3; tentatively, D is TRBD1 (5 bases). The V gene lost 1 base and the J gene lost 0 bases, with 8 bases spanning the gap. Germline V gene sequence: CDR1 SGHAT, CDR2 FQNNGV. The CDR3 is made up of 15 amino acids. CDR3 sequence (DNA): TGTGCCAGCAGCTTAGGGGGCTCTAGCACAGATACGCAGTATTTT. Encoded protein: CASSLGGSSTDTQYF.

Concerning this clone itself: This sample also contains other DNA sequences that code for the same CDR3. The V call is TRBV28, the J call TRBJ2-1; D may match TRBD1 or TRBD2 (6 bases each). In germline, CDR1 is MDHEN, CDR2 SYDVKM. The ends were cut back, 6 bases at V and 8 bases at J, with 11 bases in the middle. This CDR3 is built from 12 residues. The CDR3 nucleotides are TGTGCCAGCAGCTTGAGGGGGGATGAGCAGTTCTTC. Amino acids: CASSLRGDEQFF.

This clone was counted a few times. The same CDR3 arises from other DNA sequences in this sample as well. The V gene is TRBV11-2, the J gene TRBJ2-1; a weak D match, TRBD2 (6 bases). Trimming stripped 6 bases from V and 6 bases from J, with 9 bases between. CDR1 is SGHAT, CDR2 FQNNGV, per germline. The length of the CDR3 is 12 residues. The CDR3 protein is CASRASANEQFF. CDR3 nucleotides: TGTGCCAGCAGAGCTAGCGCCAATGAGCAGTTCTTC.

This chain connects TRBV10-3 to TRBJ1-3; 7 nucleotides line up with TRBD1. Per germline, CDR1 ENHRY and CDR2 SYGVKD. The CDR3 runs 14 residues. The V segment lost 4 bases and the J segment 2 bases; nucleotides outside the gene matches: 2. This chain's CDR3 is CAISVDRAGNTIYF. CDR3 DNA sequence: TGTGCCATCAGTGTCGACAGGGCTGGAAACACCATATATTTT.

V and J are TRBV9 and TRBJ1-2; 7 bases align to TRBD1. This CDR3 region has 14 residues. Germline V gene data show CDR1 as SGDLS and CDR2 as YYNGEE. J was trimmed by 4 bases and V by 0 bases; bases with no gene match: 3. The CDR3: CASSVDGQVYGYTF. In DNA, the CDR3 is TGTGCCAGCAGCGTAGACGGACAGGTCTATGGCTACACCTTC.

The chain recombines TRBV7-8 with TRBJ2-3, with D perhaps matching TRBD2 (6 bases). The CDR3 covers 17 residues. The V and J ends lost 0 bases and 4 bases respectively, with 17 bases between them. The germline V gene has CDR1 SGHVS and CDR2 FQNEAQ. This chain's CDR3 is CASSLAGYWRGADTQYF. The CDR3 DNA follows: TGTGCCAGCAGCTTAGCGGGCTATTGGCGGGGTGCAGATACGCAGTATTTT.

This clone has just one count. The same CDR3 is also encoded by other DNA sequences in this sample. The genes are TRBV9 and TRBJ1-1, with D tentatively TRBD1 (6 bases). The CDR3 length is 14 residues. Germline V gene sequence: CDR1 SGDLS, CDR2 YYNGEE. Trimming took 0 bases from V and 3 from J, leaving 9 bases between them. CDR3 sequence (DNA): TGTGCCAGCAGCGTAGGGGGGCGAGACACTGAAGCTTTCTTT. As protein: CASSVGGRDTEAFF.

The V call is TRBV14, the J call TRBJ2-7; tentatively, D is TRBD1 or TRBD2 (5 bases each). The CDR3 length is 12 residues. Germline CDR1 is SGHDN and CDR2 is FVKESK. The V end was cut by 4 bases, the J end by 6 bases, with 10 bases between. Written as DNA, the CDR3 is TGTGCCAGCAGCCCTGGGGCGGGCGAGCAGTACTTC. Translating gives CASSPGAGEQYF.

This rearrangement joins TRBV9 to TRBJ2-7; tentative D call: TRBD1 (5 bases). The CDR3 loop spans 14 amino acids. With 2 bases removed from V and 3 bases from J, the gap between germline ends came to 12 bases. Germline values: CDR1 SGDLS, CDR2 YYNGEE. CDR3 nucleotide sequence: TGTGCCAGCAGCGTCGGCAGGGCAAACTACGAGCAGTACTTC. Translated, it gives CASSVGRANYEQYF.

The genes are TRBV4-1 and TRBJ1-6; D is unclear. Germline V gene lookup returns CDR1 MGHRA and CDR2 YSYEKL. This CDR3 has 15 amino acids. The V gene lost 6 bases and the J gene lost 12 bases, with 21 bases spanning the gap. The CDR3 DNA reads as TGCGCCAGCAGTTCAGATGGAAGTCGCCGGAAACCCCTCCACTTT. Protein: CASSSDGSRRKPLHF.

The genes are TRBV19 and TRBJ2-7, with D maybe TRBD2 (6 bases). V shed 6 bases and J shed 5 bases, with 14 bases lying between them. Germline V CDR1 and CDR2: LNHDA, SQIVND (reference sequence). The CDR3 has 13 amino acids. CDR3 sequence: CASRFLSSDEQYF. CDR3 in DNA: TGTGCCAGTAGATTCCTTTCTAGCGACGAGCAGTACTTC.

The CDR3 reads CASCDRPGTAPYEQYF. In DNA, the CDR3 is TGTGCCAGCTGCGACAGGCCCGGGACGGCCCCCTACGAGCAGTACTTC. This chain connects TRBV5-8 to TRBJ2-7; TRBD1 is a possible D gene (6 bases). Germline CDR1 reads SGHTS; CDR2 reads YDEGEE. The CDR3 extends over 16 amino acids. The V end was cut by 7 bases, the J end by 2 bases, with 22 bases between.

The chain has TRBV19 and TRBJ1-1; D is ambiguous. Trimming left V 1 base short and J 0 bases short, with 9 bases between. CDR3 length: 15 residues. The germline V gene has CDR1 LNHDA and CDR2 SQIVND (reference sequence). CDR3 loop: CASSIVREMNTEAFF. The CDR3 DNA is TGTGCCAGTAGTATAGTACGGGAAATGAACACTGAAGCTTTCTTT.